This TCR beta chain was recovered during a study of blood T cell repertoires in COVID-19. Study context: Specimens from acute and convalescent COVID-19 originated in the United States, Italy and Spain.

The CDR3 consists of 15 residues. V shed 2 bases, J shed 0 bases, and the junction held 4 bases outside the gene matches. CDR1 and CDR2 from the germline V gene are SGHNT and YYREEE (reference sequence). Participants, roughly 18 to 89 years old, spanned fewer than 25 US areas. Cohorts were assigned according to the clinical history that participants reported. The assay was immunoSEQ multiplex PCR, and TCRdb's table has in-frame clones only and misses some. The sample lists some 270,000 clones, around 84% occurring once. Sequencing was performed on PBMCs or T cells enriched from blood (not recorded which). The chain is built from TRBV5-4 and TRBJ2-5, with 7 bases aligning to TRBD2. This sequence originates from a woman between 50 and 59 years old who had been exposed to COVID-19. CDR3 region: CASSLGGGDQETQYF. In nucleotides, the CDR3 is TGTGCCAGCAGCTTAGGTGGGGGGGACCAAGAGACCCAGTACTTC.